This TCR beta chain is drawn from a study of blood T cell repertoires in COVID-19. Study at large: Samples of COVID-19 (acute and convalescent) were obtained from the United States, Italy and Spain. PBMCs, B-cell-depleted T cells, or T cells were the source of the cDNA or gDNA that made up the material.

Methods used by the authors: Amplification with reference gene primers provided the estimates of nucleated cell counts. Clones were sequenced by immunoSEQ multiplex PCR, and TCRdb holds only the in-frame ones, with some missing. D and trimming come from the DNA, and the V and J calls and clone size come from that table. The sample includes roughly 180,000 clones, 65% to 85% seen only once; the top ten take 13%. Germline CDR1 is LNHDA and CDR2 is SQIVND (reference sequence). The CDR3 is 16 amino acids. V dropped 4 bases and J dropped 9 bases, with 19 bases sitting between them. Donors of Cohort 3 who recovered were those that had two negative PCRs, clearance, or symptom resolution.

The rearrangement uses TRBV19 and TRBJ1-6; perhaps TRBD1 as D (6 bases). The sample comprised PBMCs or T cells enriched from blood (not recorded which). This receptor was obtained from a woman aged 60 to 75 who had recovered from COVID-19. The CDR3 DNA follows: TGTGCCAGTAGTAAGGTGGGGGCTCGCATTAGTTCACCCCTCCACTTT. Translated, it gives CASSKVGARISSPLHF.